The entry below gives a single T cell receptor beta chain sequence along with its context. Its antigen is unidentified. The CDR3 length is 19 residues. V was trimmed by 0 bases and J by 0 bases, leaving 18 bases between them. Per the germline V gene, CDR1 is LGHNA and CDR2 is YNFKEQ. This sample was taken from a study of OX40 agonist ivuxolimab in advanced cancers. Study as a whole: In this cohort, patients received ivuxolimab, an agonistic anti-OX40 (CD134) antibody. Two patients with cutaneous melanoma and one with hepatocellular carcinoma, three in total, showed partial responses. Of the participants, about 40% had some prior anti-PD-1, anti-PD-L1 or anti-CTLA-4 therapy, which was allowed.

TCRdb's table, derived via immunoSEQ multiplex PCR, lists solely in-frame clones and lacks some. The data contain about 82,000 clones, more than 80% of them singletons. Points from the study as a whole: At 0.1 to 3.0 mg/kg and by week 6, clonal expansion occurred in CD4+ and CD8+ blood T cells.

The gene calls are TRBV4-2 and TRBJ1-3, with D maybe TRBD1 (6 bases). Material: CD4+ or CD8+ T cells sorted from blood, obtained in a trial of the OX40 agonist ivuxolimab. The receptor's source is an adult with an advanced solid tumor such as melanoma, head and neck, liver or kidney cancer. The CDR3 DNA is TGTGCCAGCAGCCAAGACGCAGGCAGGGGCGTTATCTCTGGAAACACCATATATTTT. It codes for CASSQDAGRGVISGNTIYF.